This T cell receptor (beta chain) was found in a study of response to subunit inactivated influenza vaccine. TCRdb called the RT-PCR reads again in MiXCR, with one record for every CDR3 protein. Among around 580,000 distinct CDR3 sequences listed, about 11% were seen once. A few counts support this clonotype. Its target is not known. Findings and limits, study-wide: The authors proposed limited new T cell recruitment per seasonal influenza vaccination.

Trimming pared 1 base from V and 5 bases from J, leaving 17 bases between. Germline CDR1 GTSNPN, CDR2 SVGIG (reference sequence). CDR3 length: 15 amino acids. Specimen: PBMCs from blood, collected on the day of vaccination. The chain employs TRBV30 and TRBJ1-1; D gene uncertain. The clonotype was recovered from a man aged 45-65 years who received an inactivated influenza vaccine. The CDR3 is CAWSGITAFETEAFF. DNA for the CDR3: TGTGCCTGGAGTGGGATAACCGCCTTCGAGACTGAAGCTTTCTTT.